The 30 T cell receptor beta chains below come from one sample, sequenced in a study of cytomegalovirus exposure and HLA in healthy donors. A multiplex PCR was run with 60 Vbeta primers and 13 Jbeta primers. The repertoire was sequenced with immunoSEQ multiplex PCR; TCRdb's copy has only in-frame clones and lacks some. This sample carries approximately 170,000 clones, approximately 80% of them seen once, and the ten largest clones take 1.2%. Sequenced sample: PBMCs. Receptors were obtained from a boy aged 2 to 10 in good health and CMV-seronegative.

V is TRBV27 and J is TRBJ1-1; no reliable D call. CDR1 is MNHEY and CDR2 is SMNVEV in the germline V gene (reference sequence). The V and J ends lost 4 bases and 0 bases respectively, with 6 bases between them. The CDR3 consists of 13 residues. DNA of the CDR3: TGTGCCAGCAGTTCAAACTTGAACACTGAAGCTTTCTTT. The encoded protein is CASSSNLNTEAFF.

The chain is built from TRBV7-8 and TRBJ2-3; 8 nucleotides line up with TRBD2. The CDR3 is 16 amino acids. V was pared by 1 base and J by 3 bases, with 6 bases of the junction left unmatched. Germline V gene sequence: CDR1 SGHVS, CDR2 FQNEAQ. The CDR3 sequence: CASSLDGLAMTDTQYF. The CDR3 nucleotides are TGTGCCAGCAGCTTAGACGGACTAGCAATGACAGATACGCAGTATTTT. Complete variable domain (other parts from reference TRBV7-8 and TRBJ2-3): GAGVSQSPRYKVAKRGQDVALRCDPISGHVSLFWYQQALGQGPEFLTYFQNEAQLDKSGLPSDRFFAERPEGSVSTLKIQRTQQEDSAVYLCASSLDGLAMTDTQYFGPGTRLTVL.

The V and J genes are TRBV11-3 and TRBJ2-4, with 8 bases identical to TRBD2. Germline V gene data show CDR1 as SGHNT and CDR2 as YENEEA. The CDR3 has 13 residues. V gave up 3 bases and J gave up 9 bases; unmatched junction bases: 4. The CDR3 is CASSFTSGGIQYF. Here the CDR3 DNA reads TGTGCCAGCAGCTTCACTAGCGGTGGCATTCAGTACTTC.

The V gene is TRBV19, the J gene TRBJ2-7; possible D gene TRBD2, 5 bases. V was pared by 10 bases and J by 3 bases, with 16 bases between. CDR1 LNHDA and CDR2 SQIVND come from the germline V gene (reference sequence). The CDR3 has 13 residues. The CDR3 sequence is CATSPGMGYEQYV. DNA for the CDR3: TGTGCCACATCCCCGGGGATGGGCTACGAGCAGTACGTC.

The chain employs TRBV2 and TRBJ2-1, with 10 nucleotides matching TRBD2. Germline-derived CDR1 and CDR2 are SNHLY and FYNNEI. CDR3 size: 15 residues. V lost 4 bases to trimming and J lost 7 bases; unmatched junction nucleotides: 7. CDR3 DNA sequence: TGTGCCAGCAGTGTTCTAGCGGGGGCCCCTAATGAGCAGTTCTTC. It yields the protein CASSVLAGAPNEQFF.

This clone was seen once. The rearrangement links TRBV6-1 to TRBJ2-6; TRBD2 is a possible D gene (6 bases). CDR1 is MNHNS and CDR2 is SASEGT in the germline V gene. V lost 5 bases and J 2 bases, leaving 16 bases between the germline ends. This CDR3 has 17 amino acids. The CDR3 DNA sequence: TGTGCCAGCAGTCAAGATGGGAGGTCGGCTGGGGCCAACGTCCTGACTTTC. It codes for CASSQDGRSAGANVLTF.

The chain employs TRBV29-1 and TRBJ1-1; a weak D match, TRBD1 (6 bases). Germline V lookup: CDR1 SQVTM, CDR2 ANQGSEA. The V gene lost 1 base and the J gene lost 5 bases, with 14 bases spanning the gap. CDR3 length: 14 residues. The CDR3 DNA follows: TGCAGCGTTGAAGTAACAGGGCTTGGGACTGAAGCTTTCTTT. Its translation is CSVEVTGLGTEAFF.

This clone was recorded a few times. The V gene is TRBV5-5, the J gene TRBJ2-5; possible D gene TRBD1, 6 bases. The CDR3 is 15 amino acids. In germline, CDR1 is SGHKS, CDR2 YYEKEE (reference sequence). V shed 0 bases and J shed 2 bases, with 11 bases lying between them. CDR3 bases: TGTGCCAGCAGCTTGGGTGGGGGCAAACAAGAGACCCAGTACTTC. Residues: CASSLGGGKQETQYF. The variable domain in full, with the rest retrieved from reference TRBV5-5 and TRBJ2-5, is DAGVTQSPTHLIKTRGQQVTLRCSPISGHKSVSWYQQVLGQGPQFIFQYYEKEERGRGNFPDRFSARQFPNYSSELNVNALLLGDSALYLCASSLGGGKQETQYFGPGTRLLVL.

CDR3 residues: CASSPELAGNEQFF. The CDR3 DNA is TGCGCCAGCAGCCCAGAATTGGCGGGCAATGAGCAGTTCTTC. The V gene is TRBV5-1, the J gene TRBJ2-1, with D possibly TRBD2 on 5 matching bases. Deletions cut 4 bases from V and 6 bases from J, with 14 bases between. From germline, CDR1 is SGHRS and CDR2 YFSETQ. The CDR3 is made up of 14 amino acids.

The table lists this clone with a count of one. The rearrangement uses TRBV21-1 and TRBJ2-7; the table's D call TRBD1 went unverified against the DNA. TRBV21-1 is classified as a pseudogene. This CDR3 spans 15 amino acids. The CDR3 nucleotides are TGTGCCAGCAGCAAATGGCAGGGGGTTGTCAACGAGCAGTACTTC. The encoded protein is CASSKWQGVVNEQYF.

This chain links TRBV21-1 with TRBJ2-7; the D call of TRBD1 is as the table states it, not checked on the DNA. TRBV21-1 is reported as a pseudogene. The length of the CDR3 is 14 residues. Here the CDR3 DNA reads TGTGCCAGCATCCGCAGACAGGGGCTGAACGAGCAGTACGTC. Encoded protein: CASIRRQGLNEQYV.

The chain has TRBV7-8 and TRBJ2-1; the match to TRBD2 covers 9 bases. Germline-derived CDR1 and CDR2 are SGHVS and FQNEAQ. The CDR3 has 18 residues. With 4 bases clipped from V and 6 bases from J, the junction kept 16 bases outside the gene matches. CDR3 sequence: CASSSSGGTLAGRNEQFF. The CDR3, as DNA: TGTGCCAGCAGCTCTTCCGGGGGGACCCTAGCGGGACGCAATGAGCAGTTCTTC.

The chain is built from TRBV7-9 and TRBJ1-3; 9 bases are shared with TRBD1. After removal of 5 bases from V and 5 bases from J, the junction contained 16 bases not matched to a gene. In germline, CDR1 is SEHNR, CDR2 FQNEAQ (reference sequence). The CDR3 contains 18 residues. The CDR3 nucleotides are TGTGCCAGCAGCCTTATTCTGGGACAGGGTGCCTATCGAAACACCATATATTTT. Its protein is CASSLILGQGAYRNTIYF.

The CDR3 loop is CASSPFLSGANVLTF. CDR3 nucleotide sequence: TGTGCCAGTAGCCCCTTCCTCTCTGGGGCCAACGTCCTGACTTTC. V is TRBV19 and J is TRBJ2-6; no clear D. CDR3 length: 15 residues. Trimming left V 6 bases short and J 0 bases short, with 9 bases between. Per germline, CDR1 LNHDA and CDR2 SQIVND (reference sequence).

This chain joins TRBV10-3 and TRBJ2-7; 7 bases fit TRBD2. CDR1 is ENHRY and CDR2 is SYGVKD in the germline V gene. V was clipped by 6 bases and J by 4 bases; unmatched bases: 9. This CDR3 spans 14 amino acids. The CDR3 reads CAISLAERGYEQYF. The CDR3, as DNA: TGTGCCATCAGCCTAGCGGAGAGGGGATACGAGCAGTACTTC.

The chain has TRBV9 and TRBJ2-5; the D gene is possibly TRBD2 (7 bases). The germline V gene encodes CDR1 SGDLS and CDR2 YYNGEE. The V end was cut by 0 bases, the J end by 4 bases, with 10 bases between. The CDR3 spans 14 residues. This chain's CDR3 is CASSVGEGVETQYF. The CDR3 region has the DNA TGTGCCAGCAGCGTAGGGGAGGGGGTAGAGACCCAGTACTTC.

This chain joins TRBV4-3 and TRBJ1-1; TRBD1 matches at 7 bases. The CDR3 extends over 17 amino acids. The V gene's germline CDR1 is LGHNA and CDR2 YSLEER. V gave up 0 bases and J gave up 1 base; unmatched junction bases: 8. The CDR3 loop reads CASSQDRRGRGNTEAFF. CDR3 nucleotide sequence: TGCGCCAGCAGCCAAGATCGGAGGGGGCGAGGGAACACTGAAGCTTTCTTT.

V and J are TRBV15 and TRBJ2-3; a weak D match, TRBD1 (5 bases). V was shortened by 0 bases and J by 0 bases, with 10 bases between the two germline ends. This CDR3 has 16 amino acids. The germline CDR1 and CDR2 sequences are LNHNV and YYDKDF (reference sequence). The CDR3 DNA reads TGTGCCACCAGCAGAGATCCAGGGTACAGCACAGATACGCAGTATTTT. Translation gives CATSRDPGYSTDTQYF.

As DNA, the CDR3 is TGTGCCAGCAGCACAGCGGGGGGGGCCAAAAACATTCAGTACTTC. The encoded protein is CASSTAGGAKNIQYF. V and J are TRBV7-8 and TRBJ2-4, with TRBD2 identical over 10 bases. The CDR3 is 15 residues long. Germline V CDR1 and CDR2: SGHVS, FQNEAQ. V lost 5 bases and J lost 1; bases outside the gene matches: 2.

The rearrangement links TRBV12-5 to TRBJ2-3; 12 nucleotides agree with TRBD2. The germline CDR1 and CDR2 sequences are LGHNT and FRNRAP. The CDR3 length is 15 residues. V dropped 4 bases and J dropped 3; count of bases not matched to a gene: 2. CDR3 in amino acids: CASGSGLAGTDTQYF. CDR3 nucleotides: TGTGCTAGTGGTTCAGGACTAGCGGGAACAGATACGCAGTATTTT.

The chain is built from TRBV7-2 and TRBJ1-1; D may be TRBD1 (6 bases). Between the trimmed V and J ends, which lost 5 bases and 6 bases, there was a span of 19 bases. Germline CDR1 is SGHTA and CDR2 is FQGNSA. The CDR3 loop spans 15 amino acids. CDR3 coding DNA: TGTGCCAGCAGCGCGGGCGACAGGCCTATCGCTGAAGCTTTCTTT. Translation gives CASSAGDRPIAEAFF.

The chain joins TRBV5-4 to TRBJ2-3; 7 bases align to TRBD2. The CDR3 length is 15 residues. The germline gives CDR1 SGHNT, CDR2 YYREEE (reference sequence). With V trimmed by 1 base and J by 5 bases, 7 bases remained unmatched. The CDR3 nucleotides are TGTGCCAGCAGCTTGCCGGGACTAATTAAAGATACGCAGTATTTT. Translation: CASSLPGLIKDTQYF.

The chain is built from TRBV28 and TRBJ2-3, with D tentatively TRBD2 (6 bases). The germline gives CDR1 MDHEN, CDR2 SYDVKM. This CDR3 is 16 amino acids long. Trimming cost V 2 bases and J 4 bases, with 16 bases left between them. CDR3 in DNA: TGTGCCAGCAGTTTAGACCTGCGGGATCCCTCAGATACGCAGTATTTT. Its translation: CASSLDLRDPSDTQYF. Variable domain in full (rest from reference TRBV28 and TRBJ2-3): DVKVTQSSRYLVKRTGEKVFLECVQDMDHENMFWYRQDPGLGLRLIYFSYDVKMKEKGDIPEGYSVSREKKERFSLILESASTNQTSMYLCASSLDLRDPSDTQYFGPGTRLTVL.

This chain joins TRBV7-2 and TRBJ1-6; TRBD1 matches 7 bases. V was pared by 1 base and J by 10 bases, with 10 bases of the junction left unmatched. CDR1 and CDR2 (germline): SGHTA, FQGNSA. CDR3 length: 16 amino acids. CDR3 sequence (DNA): TGTGCCAGCAGCTTAGTGCCGGGGACAGTCGGATCACCCCTCCACTTT. Amino acid sequence: CASSLVPGTVGSPLHF.

This chain joins TRBV6-6 and TRBJ2-5; D not resolved. CDR3 length: 14 residues. Germline lookup yields CDR1 MNHNY and CDR2 SVGAGI (reference sequence). V shed 6 bases and J shed 5 bases, with 16 bases lying between them. The CDR3 DNA sequence: TGTGCCAGCAGCCCGGAGTGGTCTGGGGAGACCCAGTACTTC. Protein sequence: CASSPEWSGETQYF.

The chain links TRBV6-5 to TRBJ2-2, with D unclear. The CDR3 consists of 15 residues. V gave up 7 bases and J gave up 6 bases, with 18 bases separating them. Germline lookup yields CDR1 MNHEY and CDR2 SVGAGI. The CDR3 sequence: CASTLAAGNSGELFF. The DNA of the CDR3 is TGTGCCAGCACCCTCGCGGCTGGTAATTCCGGGGAGCTGTTTTTT.

V gene TRBV2 combines with J gene TRBJ2-2, with TRBD2 matching over 7 bases. The CDR3 length is 15 residues. CDR1 and CDR2 (germline): SNHLY, FYNNEI. With V trimmed by 6 bases and J by 4 bases, 8 bases remained unmatched. The CDR3 protein is CASRRLAGGTGELFF. The DNA of the CDR3 is TGTGCCAGCAGGCGACTAGCTGGAGGCACCGGGGAGCTGTTTTTT.

This chain links TRBV30 with TRBJ2-7, with 7 positions matching TRBD2. The CDR3 sequence is 13 residues long. Trimming removed 3 bases from V and 0 bases from J; junction bases left unmatched: 2. Per the germline V gene, CDR1 is GTSNPN and CDR2 is SVGIG (reference sequence). CDR3 residues: CAWRRLASYEQYF. In DNA form, the CDR3 reads TGTGCCTGGAGGAGACTAGCCTCCTACGAGCAGTACTTC.

The chain combines TRBV10-1 with TRBJ2-1, with 11 bases identical to TRBD2. Germline values: CDR1 WNHNN, CDR2 SYGVQD (reference sequence). With 4 bases clipped from V and 3 bases from J, the junction kept 5 bases outside the gene matches. The CDR3 loop spans 16 amino acids. The CDR3 DNA reads as TGCGCCAGCAGTGCTACTAGCGGGAGAAACTACAATGAGCAGTTCTTC. Protein sequence: CASSATSGRNYNEQFF.

The chain is built from TRBV6-5 and TRBJ1-1, with 8 bases identical to TRBD1. The length of the CDR3 is 14 residues. Per germline, CDR1 MNHEY and CDR2 SVGAGI. V trimming: 5 bases; J trimming: 5 bases; junction bases outside the gene matches: 7. This CDR3 is CASSPQGGLTEAFF. The CDR3 DNA reads as TGTGCCAGCAGTCCACAGGGGGGGCTTACTGAAGCTTTCTTT.